This is a list of T cell receptor beta chains from one sample in a study of blood T cell repertoires in COVID-19. Assay used: immunoSEQ multiplex PCR; TCRdb lists only in-frame clones, some missing. The table records 430,000 or so clones, roughly 90% of them present only once. Sequencing was performed on PBMCs or T cells enriched from blood (not recorded which). These TCRs come from a woman aged 40-49 years who had recovered from COVID-19. CDR3s include the opening cysteine and the closing phenylalanine or tryptophan. D genes are given only for firm matches. Not all rows give a size; the values are once, few, many and, for expanded clones, a class.

abundance | j_gene | v_gene | d_gene | CDR3aa | CDR3nt
. | TRBJ2-7 | TRBV6-5 | . | CATSRTLVYEQYF | TGTGCCACCTCCAGGACTCTGGTCTACGAGCAGTACTTC
. | TRBJ1-1 | TRBV19 | TRBD1 | CASSRSPGTDEAFF | TGTGCCAGTAGTAGATCACCCGGGACAGACGAAGCTTTCTTT
. | TRBJ2-5 | TRBV5-4 | TRBD2 | CASSGGGAQETQYF | TGTGCCAGCAGCGGGGGAGGGGCCCAAGAGACCCAGTACTTC
. | TRBJ2-6 | TRBV5-1 | . | CASSPSGANVLTF | TGCGCCAGCAGCCCTTCTGGGGCCAACGTCCTGACTTTC
. | TRBJ2-2 | TRBV15 | . | CATSTVSGKNTGELFF | TGTGCCACCAGCACAGTCTCCGGGAAGAACACCGGGGAGCTGTTTTTT
. | TRBJ2-2 | TRBV10-3 | TRBD2 | CAIRGLAGDGELFF | TGTGCCATCAGGGGACTAGCGGGAGACGGGGAGCTGTTTTTT
. | TRBJ1-1 | TRBV6-5 | . | CASSYLDRNTEAFF | TGTGCCAGCAGTTACCTCGACAGGAACACTGAAGCTTTCTTT
once | TRBJ2-1 | TRBV5-4 | TRBD1 | CASSLSYRGPPYNEQFF | TGTGCCAGCAGCTTGAGTTACAGGGGGCCCCCCTACAATGAGCAGTTCTTC
. | TRBJ2-7 | TRBV4-3 | . | CASSQGRQLFF | TGCGCCAGCAGTCAAGGCAGACAACTCTTCTTC
. | TRBJ1-3 | TRBV5-4 | . | CASSYPTNSGNTIYF | TGTGCCAGCAGCTACCCTACCAACTCTGGAAACACCATATATTTT
few | TRBJ2-1 | TRBV10-1 | . | CASSESVAGGSDHEQFF | TGCGCCAGCAGTGAGTCGGTTGCAGGAGGGAGCGACCATGAGCAGTTCTTC
once | TRBJ1-5 | TRBV6-5 | . | CASSYSGLGNQPQHF | TGTGCCAGCAGTTACTCGGGACTGGGCAATCAGCCCCAGCATTTT
. | TRBJ2-1 | TRBV5-8 | . | CASSSLGLGSYNEQFF | TGTGCCAGCAGCTCTCTTGGGCTCGGATCCTACAATGAGCAGTTCTTC
. | TRBJ1-4 | TRBV7-2 | . | CASSLGSRINEKLFF | TGTGCCAGCAGCTTAGGATCCAGGATCAATGAAAAACTGTTTTTT
. | TRBJ2-7 | TRBV29-1 | TRBD2 | CSGILAGDYEQYF | TGCAGCGGTATACTAGCGGGGGACTACGAGCAGTACTTC
. | TRBJ2-7 | TRBV10-1 | . | CASSERAGPQYEQYF | TGCGCCAGCAGTGAGAGGGCGGGACCGCAATACGAGCAGTACTTC
. | TRBJ1-1 | TRBV27 | TRBD1 | CASRQGAARAFF | TGTGCCAGCCGTCAGGGGGCGGCCCGGGCTTTCTTT
. | TRBJ2-2 | TRBV27 | . | CASKAGTHNTGELFF | TGTGCCAGCAAAGCCGGGACTCACAACACCGGGGAGCTGTTTTTT
. | TRBJ2-5 | TRBV9 | TRBD2 | CASSVSGRADETQYF | TGTGCCAGCAGCGTTAGCGGGAGAGCTGATGAGACCCAGTACTTC
few | TRBJ2-3 | TRBV7-8 | . | CASSFGQGGDTQYF | TGTGCCAGCAGCTTTGGACAGGGAGGGGATACGCAGTATTTT